The T cell receptor beta chain under discussion was sequenced for a study of technical replicates of blood from several donors. From germline, CDR1 is SGHRS and CDR2 YFSETQ. V was shortened by 4 bases and J by 3 bases, with 13 bases between the two germline ends. The length of the CDR3 is 14 residues. The repertoire was sequenced with immunoSEQ multiplex PCR; TCRdb's copy has only in-frame clones and lacks some. Of over 70,000 clones listed, roughly 90% are singletons. The source material was T cells isolated from PBMCs. The sequence derives from a human donor in good health. The V and J genes are TRBV5-1 and TRBJ2-5, with a tentative D call TRBD2 (6 bases). The CDR3 sequence: CASSSTGGKETQYF. The CDR3 DNA sequence: TGCGCCAGCAGCAGTACCGGAGGGAAAGAGACCCAGTACTTC.